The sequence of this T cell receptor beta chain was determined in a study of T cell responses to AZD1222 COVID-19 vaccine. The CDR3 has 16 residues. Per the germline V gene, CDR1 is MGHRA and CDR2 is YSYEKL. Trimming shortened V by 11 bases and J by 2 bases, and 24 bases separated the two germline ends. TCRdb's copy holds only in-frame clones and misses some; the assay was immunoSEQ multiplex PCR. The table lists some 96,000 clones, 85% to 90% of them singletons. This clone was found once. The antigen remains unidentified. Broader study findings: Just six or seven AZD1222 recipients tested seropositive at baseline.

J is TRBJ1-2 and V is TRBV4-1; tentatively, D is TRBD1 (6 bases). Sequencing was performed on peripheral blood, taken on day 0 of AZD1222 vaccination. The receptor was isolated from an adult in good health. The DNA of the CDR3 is TGCGCCTGCACACCAACGTACGGACAGATCAACTATGGCTACACCTTC. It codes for CACTPTYGQINYGYTF.